This note documents a single T cell receptor beta chain sequence. What it binds is unknown. This sample was included in a study of blood T cells in healthy people across ages. General study findings and limits: When set beside aged donors, long-lived donors presented more naive CD4+ cells and higher diversity.

Trimming took 6 bases from V and 8 from J; bases not matched to a gene: 5. The CDR3 is made up of 13 amino acids. The germline V gene has CDR1 SEHNR and CDR2 FQNEAQ (reference sequence). Those donating, healthy Caucasian individuals from Russia, were aged roughly 6 to 100. A sample-barcoded 5' primer and a J-beta primer mix were used in a second PCR of about 6 to 12 cycles. Each cDNA was tagged by a template-switch adaptor containing 12 random nucleotides. There were at least 2.5 million CDR3-containing paired-end reads obtained from each sample. TCRdb re-derived calls from the 5' RACE reads in MiXCR, one entry per CDR3 protein. The data contain 540,000 or so distinct CDR3 sequences, 27% of them singletons.

Sequenced: blood. The receptor comes from a woman in her seventies in good health. J is TRBJ1-4 and V is TRBV7-9, with 8 bases lining up with TRBD1. Here the CDR3 reads CASRAQGGEKLFF. The CDR3 nucleotides read TGTGCCAGCAGGGCACAGGGGGGGGAAAAACTGTTTTTT. Drawing the rest from reference TRBV7-9 and TRBJ1-4, the complete variable domain is DTGVSQNPRHKITKRGQNVTFRCDPISEHNRLYWYRQTLGQGPEFLTYFQNEAQLEKSRLLSDRFSAERPKGSFSTLEIQRTEQGDSAMYLCASRAQGGEKLFFGSGTQLSVL.